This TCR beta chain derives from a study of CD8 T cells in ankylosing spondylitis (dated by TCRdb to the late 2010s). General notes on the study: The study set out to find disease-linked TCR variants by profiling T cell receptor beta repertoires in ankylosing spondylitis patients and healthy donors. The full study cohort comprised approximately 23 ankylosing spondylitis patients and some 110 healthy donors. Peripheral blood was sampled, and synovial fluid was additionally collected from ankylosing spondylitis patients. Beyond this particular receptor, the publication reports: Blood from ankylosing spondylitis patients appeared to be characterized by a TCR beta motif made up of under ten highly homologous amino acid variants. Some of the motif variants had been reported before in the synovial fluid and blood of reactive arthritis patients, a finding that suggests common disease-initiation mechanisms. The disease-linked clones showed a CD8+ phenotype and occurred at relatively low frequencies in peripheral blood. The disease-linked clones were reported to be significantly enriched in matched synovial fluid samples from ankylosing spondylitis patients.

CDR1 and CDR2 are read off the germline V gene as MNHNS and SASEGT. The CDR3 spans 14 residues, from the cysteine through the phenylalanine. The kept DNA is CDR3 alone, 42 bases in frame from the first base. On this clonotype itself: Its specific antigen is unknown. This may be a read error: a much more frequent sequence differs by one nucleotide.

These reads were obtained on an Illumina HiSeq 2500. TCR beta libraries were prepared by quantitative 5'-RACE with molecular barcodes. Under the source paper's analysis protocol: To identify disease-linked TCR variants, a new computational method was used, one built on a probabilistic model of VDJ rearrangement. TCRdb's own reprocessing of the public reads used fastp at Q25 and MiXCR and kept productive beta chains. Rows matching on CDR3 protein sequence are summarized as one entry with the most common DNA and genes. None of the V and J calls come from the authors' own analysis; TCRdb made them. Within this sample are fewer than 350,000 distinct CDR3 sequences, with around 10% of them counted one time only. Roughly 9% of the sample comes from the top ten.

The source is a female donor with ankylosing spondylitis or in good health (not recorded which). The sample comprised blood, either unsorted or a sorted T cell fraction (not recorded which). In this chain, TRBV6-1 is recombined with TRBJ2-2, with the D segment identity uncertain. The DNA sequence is TGTGCCAGCAGTCAGGAGCAGATCACCAGGGAGCTGTTTTTT. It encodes CASSQEQITRELFF.